Shown below are 28 T cell receptor beta chains from a single sample sequenced in a study of glioma-infiltrating T cells after dendritic cell vaccination (dated by TCRdb to the mid-2010s). To prepare the library, the immunoSEQ multiplex PCR assay was applied. What TCRdb holds here is the immuneACCESS table cut down to in-frame rearrangements. Part of the clones is not present; checked against another copy, under half of the missing clones reflect an unresolved V gene, and the others are unexplained. This sample lists tens of thousands of clones; about 84% were detected once. The ten biggest clones cover roughly 2.9% of the sample. This specimen was blood, taken before dendritic cell vaccination. These receptors were taken from a human donor with glioblastoma.

This sequence joins TRBV6-1 and TRBJ1-6, with 7 bases aligning to TRBD1. V trimming: 2 bases; J trimming: 9 bases; junction bases outside the gene matches: 4. The CDR3 is made up of 14 amino acids. CDR1 and CDR2 from the germline V gene are MNHNS and SASEGT. The CDR3 sequence is CASSELWDSSPLHF. In nucleotides, the CDR3 is TGTGCCAGCAGTGAACTATGGGACAGTTCACCCCTCCACTTT.

For this clone: Different DNA sequences within this sample yield the same CDR3. The chain uses TRBV9 and TRBJ2-7; D unresolved. V was clipped by 0 bases and J by 1 base, with 5 bases between them. The CDR3 is made up of 13 amino acids. From germline, CDR1 is SGDLS and CDR2 YYNGEE. CDR3 in DNA: TGTGCCAGCAGCGTAGGGCAGTCCTACGAGCAGTACTTC. Amino acids: CASSVGQSYEQYF.

The chain carries TRBV18 and TRBJ1-5, with 9 bases matching TRBD1. Germline V gives CDR1 KGHSH, CDR2 LQKENI. The CDR3 extends over 14 amino acids. Trimming at V came to 3 bases and at J to 4 bases, leaving 1 base not matched to a gene. This chain's CDR3 is CASSPTGGNQPQHF. The CDR3 DNA follows: TGTGCCAGCTCACCGACAGGGGGGAATCAGCCCCAGCATTTT.

The CDR3 coding sequence is TGTGCCAGCAGCTTTGTGGGGACTAGCGGGGGTTACGAGCAGTACTTC. This sequence encodes CASSFVGTSGGYEQYF. The chain recombines TRBV12-1 with TRBJ2-7; the D segment call TRBD2 is taken from the table without a DNA check. TRBV12-1 is designated a pseudogene. There are 16 residues in the CDR3.

The chain links TRBV6-5 to TRBJ1-1, with no clear D. Germline V CDR1 and CDR2: MNHEY, SVGAGI. CDR3 length: 13 amino acids. V lost 5 bases, J lost 1 base, and 8 bases lay in between. This CDR3 is CASSKPGNTEAFF. CDR3 DNA sequence: TGTGCCAGCAGTAAACCAGGGAACACTGAAGCTTTCTTT.

The genes are TRBV5-4 and TRBJ1-2; 8 nucleotides match TRBD1. The ends lost 7 bases at V and 11 bases at J; junction bases unmatched: 13. This CDR3 has 13 residues. Germline loops: CDR1 SGHNT, CDR2 YYREEE (reference sequence). CDR3 nucleotides: TGTGCCAGCTTGCAGTCGGGTCAGGGGGCGTACACCTTC. Its translation: CASLQSGQGAYTF.

This clone turned up a few times. The chain has TRBV13 and TRBJ1-6; possibly TRBD1 for D (5 bases). Looked up from germline, CDR1 is PRHDT and CDR2 is FYEKMQ (reference sequence). This CDR3 contains 13 residues. V was clipped by 3 bases and J by 11 bases, with 11 bases between them. In DNA form, the CDR3 reads TGTGCCAGCAGCTTGGGACTAGAGCCACCCCTCCACTTT. Encoded protein: CASSLGLEPPLHF.

This clone was counted only a few times. The J gene is TRBJ1-5, the V gene TRBV4-1; D is unclear. CDR1 MGHRA and CDR2 YSYEKL come from the germline V gene. The V end was cut by 3 bases, the J end by 4 bases, with 7 bases between. CDR3 length: 13 residues. CDR3 DNA sequence: TGCGCCAGCAGCCACCGAGCAAATCAGCCCCAGCATTTT. This codes for CASSHRANQPQHF.

The rearrangement uses TRBV7-9 and TRBJ1-4, with D maybe TRBD1 (6 bases). This CDR3 region has 15 residues. Trimming left V 6 bases short and J 11 bases short, with 22 bases between. CDR1 is SEHNR and CDR2 is FQNEAQ in the germline V gene (reference sequence). The chain's CDR3 is CASRAGTVEGEKLFF. Here the CDR3 DNA reads TGTGCCAGCAGGGCCGGGACGGTAGAGGGGGAGAAACTGTTTTTT.

The chain employs TRBV4-1 and TRBJ2-1, with 13 positions matching TRBD2. CDR3 size: 16 residues. The germline CDR1 and CDR2 sequences are MGHRA and YSYEKL. V lost 3 bases and J lost 6; bases outside the gene matches: 5. This chain's CDR3 is CASSHRTSGRGNEQFF. CDR3 nucleotide sequence: TGCGCCAGCAGCCACCGGACTAGCGGGAGAGGCAATGAGCAGTTCTTC.

V and J are TRBV15 and TRBJ2-7, with TRBD1 matching over 10 bases. Looked up from germline, CDR1 is LNHNV and CDR2 is YYDKDF (reference sequence). The J segment lost 3 bases and the V segment lost 3 bases, leaving 5 bases of the junction unmatched. This CDR3 is built from 15 residues. The CDR3 sequence is CATSSRDRGGYEQYF. In DNA form, the CDR3 reads TGTGCCACCAGCAGTCGGGACAGGGGCGGCTACGAGCAGTACTTC.

This rearrangement joins TRBV11-3 to TRBJ2-7; the D is unclear. The germline V gene encodes CDR1 SGHNT and CDR2 YENEEA. The V and J ends lost 1 base and 3 bases respectively, with 4 bases between them. This CDR3 has 12 residues. CDR3 bases: TGTGCCAGCAGCTTAGGACACTACGAGCAGTACTTC. Translating gives CASSLGHYEQYF.

The chain recombines TRBV21-1 with TRBJ2-1; the D call of TRBD2 is as the table states it, not checked on the DNA. TRBV21-1 is tagged as a pseudogene. The CDR3 totals 14 residues. The CDR3 nucleotides read TGTGCCAGCAGCAATGAAACTAGCGACGATGAGCAGTTCTTC. This encodes CASSNETSDDEQFF.

The chain employs TRBV27 and TRBJ2-1, with a weak D call TRBD2 (5 bases). The CDR3 has 15 residues. Trimming pared 6 bases from V and 2 bases from J, leaving 14 bases between. Germline V CDR1 and CDR2: MNHEY, SMNVEV (reference sequence). The CDR3: CASSREGRTYNEQFF. For the CDR3, the DNA is TGTGCCAGCAGCCGAGAGGGCAGAACCTACAATGAGCAGTTCTTC.

V usage is TRBV2 and J usage is TRBJ2-2; 7 nucleotides line up with TRBD2. The length of the CDR3 is 17 residues. CDR1 and CDR2 from the germline V gene are SNHLY and FYNNEI. Germline trimming cut 7 bases from V and 5 bases from J; bases unmatched to any gene: 16. The CDR3 coding sequence is TGTGCCAGCACGTTTGGACTAGGCCTCCTTTGGACCGGGGAGCTGTTTTTT. The encoded protein is CASTFGLGLLWTGELFF.

The V gene is TRBV28, the J gene TRBJ1-2, with 8 bases identical to TRBD1. The CDR3 runs 15 residues. V lost 1 base to trimming and J lost 8 bases; unmatched junction nucleotides: 9. CDR1 and CDR2 from the germline V gene are MDHEN and SYDVKM. For the CDR3, the DNA is TGTGCCAGCAGTTTATTTGTGGCAGGGGGCAAGGGCTACACCTTC. This translates into CASSLFVAGGKGYTF.

This rearrangement joins TRBV9 to TRBJ2-5; weak D call: TRBD2 (8 bases). Deletions cut 6 bases from V and 5 bases from J, with 20 bases between. This CDR3 is 15 amino acids long. From germline, CDR1 is SGDLS and CDR2 YYNGEE. The CDR3 protein is CASTPRGTRPETQYF. The CDR3 nucleotides are TGTGCCAGCACCCCCAGGGGGACTAGACCGGAGACCCAGTACTTC.

This clone came up a few times. This sequence joins TRBV27 and TRBJ1-3; TRBD1 might be the D (5 bases). Germline CDR1 is MNHEY and CDR2 is SMNVEV (reference sequence). The CDR3 is made up of 14 amino acids. Trimming stripped 3 bases from V and 6 bases from J, with 12 bases between. This chain's CDR3 is CASSFAGPENTIYF. The CDR3 nucleotides are TGTGCCAGCAGTTTCGCGGGGCCGGAAAACACCATATATTTT.

The chain links TRBV6-5 to TRBJ1-3; perhaps TRBD1 as D (6 bases). V dropped 4 bases and J dropped 1 base, with 11 bases sitting between them. The CDR3 runs 15 residues. In germline, CDR1 is MNHEY, CDR2 SVGAGI. The CDR3 region has the DNA TGTGCCAGCAGTTCACAGGGAGTATCTGGAAACACCATATATTTT. It codes for CASSSQGVSGNTIYF.

This chain joins TRBV5-6 and TRBJ1-1; D uncertain. Germline V gives CDR1 SGHDT, CDR2 YYEEEE. CDR3 size: 12 residues. Between the trimmed V and J ends, which lost 1 base and 5 bases, there was a span of 6 bases. CDR3 nucleotides: TGTGCCAGCAGCTTGACCGGGACTGAAGCTTTCTTT. Translating gives CASSLTGTEAFF. Combining the CDR3 with reference TRBV5-6 and TRBJ1-1 gives the whole variable domain DAGVTQSPTHLIKTRGQQVTLRCSPKSGHDTVSWYQQALGQGPQFIFQYYEEEERQRGNFPDRFSGHQFPNYSSELNVNALLLGDSALYLCASSLTGTEAFFGQGTRLTVV.

The V gene is TRBV7-9, the J gene TRBJ2-3; maybe TRBD2 (6 bases). V was shortened by 5 bases and J by 0 bases, with 21 bases between the two germline ends. The V gene's germline CDR1 is SEHNR and CDR2 FQNEAQ (reference sequence). The CDR3 totals 18 residues. The DNA for the CDR3 is TGTGCCAGCAGCCCCGCGGAGGGTGGCGTTAGGAGCACAGATACGCAGTATTTT. This gives the protein CASSPAEGGVRSTDTQYF.

This chain joins TRBV11-2 and TRBJ1-2; D is unresolved. From germline, CDR1 is SGHAT and CDR2 FQNNGV. The CDR3 length is 13 residues. Between the trimmed V and J ends, which lost 5 bases and 5 bases, there was a span of 12 bases. CDR3 amino acids: CASSRGISYGYTF. The CDR3 DNA reads TGTGCCAGCAGCCGCGGGATATCTTATGGCTACACCTTC. Full variable domain (missing parts from reference TRBV11-2 and TRBJ1-2): EAGVAQSPRYKIIEKRQSVAFWCNPISGHATLYWYQQILGQGPKLLIQFQNNGVVDDSQLPKDRFSAERLKGVDSTLKIQPAKLEDSAVYLCASSRGISYGYTFGSGTRLTVV.

The chain carries TRBV18 and TRBJ1-5; 8 bases are a match to TRBD1. This CDR3 comprises 15 residues. The V gene's germline CDR1 is KGHSH and CDR2 LQKENI. V was clipped by 4 bases and J by 5 bases; unmatched bases: 7. The CDR3 loop is CASSQTGAPDQPQHF. The DNA of the CDR3 is TGTGCCAGCTCACAGACAGGGGCACCTGATCAGCCCCAGCATTTT.

V and J are TRBV27 and TRBJ2-5, with a tentative D call TRBD2 (7 bases). The length of the CDR3 is 14 residues. With 4 bases removed from V and 5 bases from J, the gap between germline ends came to 14 bases. Germline V gives CDR1 MNHEY, CDR2 SMNVEV (reference sequence). CDR3 nucleotides: TGTGCCAGCAGTTACAGGGAGGGGTCGGAGACCCAGTACTTC. Its translation: CASSYREGSETQYF.

Here the CDR3 reads CASSLGGDSSNYGYTF. For the CDR3, the DNA is TGCGCCAGCAGCTTGGGGGGGGACTCATCTAACTATGGCTACACCTTC. V usage is TRBV5-1 and J usage is TRBJ1-2, with D maybe TRBD1 (5 bases). V was trimmed by 0 bases and J by 0 bases, leaving 12 bases between them. The CDR3 is made up of 16 amino acids. Germline CDR1 and CDR2: SGHRS and YFSETQ.

V gene TRBV6-5 combines with J gene TRBJ2-3, with TRBD2 identical over 8 bases. This CDR3 spans 15 amino acids. V gave up 5 bases and J gave up 2 bases; unmatched junction bases: 6. Germline CDR1 is MNHEY and CDR2 is SVGAGI. CDR3 sequence: CASSRLAGNTDTQYF. In nucleotides, the CDR3 is TGTGCCAGCAGTCGATTAGCGGGGAACACAGATACGCAGTATTTT.

This chain joins TRBV21-1 and TRBJ1-2. TRBV21-1 is marked as a pseudogene. This CDR3 spans 15 amino acids. The CDR3, as DNA: TGTGCCAGCAGCTCTCCGATATCGGTAGTTATGGGCTACACCTTC. Its protein product is CASSSPISVVMGYTF.

The count of this clone is one. This sequence joins TRBV11-3 and TRBJ2-7; 11 bases align to TRBD2. Germline values: CDR1 SGHNT, CDR2 YENEEA. With V trimmed by 5 bases and J by 3 bases, 3 bases remained unmatched. This CDR3 has 14 amino acids. CDR3 nucleotides: TGTGCCAGCAGCCAAGGACTAGCGGGCTACGAGCAGTACTTC. The encoded protein is CASSQGLAGYEQYF.